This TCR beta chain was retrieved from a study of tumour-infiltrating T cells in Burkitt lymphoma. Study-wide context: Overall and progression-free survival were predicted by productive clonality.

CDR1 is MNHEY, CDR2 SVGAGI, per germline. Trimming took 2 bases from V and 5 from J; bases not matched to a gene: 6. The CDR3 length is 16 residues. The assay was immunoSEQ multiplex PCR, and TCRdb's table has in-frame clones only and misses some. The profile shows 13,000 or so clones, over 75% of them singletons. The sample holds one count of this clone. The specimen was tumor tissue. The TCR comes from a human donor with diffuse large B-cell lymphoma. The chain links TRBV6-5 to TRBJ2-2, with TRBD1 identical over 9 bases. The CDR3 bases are TGTGCCAGCAGTTACGATCCAGGACAGGGGACCGGGGAGCTGTTTTTT. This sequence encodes CASSYDPGQGTGELFF.